The clone carrying this T cell receptor (beta chain) has a handful of counts. Its antigen is undetermined. The entry originates in a study of radiotherapy plus CTLA-4 blockade in lung cancer. Overall study findings and caveats: Tumor-origin TCR clones grew in blood after radiotherapy plus ipilimumab.

The data were produced by immunoSEQ multiplex PCR, yet TCRdb's version contains in-frame clones alone and is incomplete. The sample lists 70,000 to 90,000 clones, roughly 78% occurring once. The input for sequencing was peripheral blood, taken from a patient treated with radiotherapy plus ipilimumab. This TCR was sampled from a human donor with non-small cell lung cancer who had a complete response to radiotherapy plus ipilimumab.

As DNA, the CDR3 is TGTGCCTGGAGTGTACCCCCTAGCTCCTACGAGCAGTACTTC. Amino acid sequence: CAWSVPPSSYEQYF. The chain couples TRBV30 to TRBJ2-7; no reliable D call. The germline gives CDR1 GTSNPN, CDR2 SVGIG (reference sequence). CDR3 length equals 14 residues. Trimming took off 0 bases at V and 0 bases at J, with 9 bases between the two ends.